Below, one T cell receptor beta chain is given with its context. Sequencing was performed with immunoSEQ multiplex PCR; in TCRdb, only in-frame clones are kept and a portion is missing. The table includes tens of thousands of clones, about 85% detected once. The sample belongs to a study of OX40 agonist ivuxolimab in advanced cancers. Study summary: Eligibility admitted prior anti-PD-1, anti-PD-L1 or anti-CTLA-4 therapy; 35% to 40% had some.

In germline, CDR1 is SGHNT, CDR2 YENEEA. The CDR3 has 15 residues. With 5 bases removed from V and 4 bases from J, the gap between germline ends came to 14 bases. The source of this sequence is an adult with an advanced solid tumor such as melanoma, head and neck, liver or kidney cancer. The material sequenced was CD4+ or CD8+ T cells sorted from blood, taken in a trial of the OX40 agonist ivuxolimab. This sequence joins TRBV11-3 and TRBJ2-2, with D possibly matching TRBD1 (6 bases). CDR3 DNA: TGTGCCAGCAGCCCCGAACAGGGAAGCACCGGGGAGCTGTTTTTT. This sequence encodes CASSPEQGSTGELFF.